This TCR beta chain was obtained from a study of blood T cell repertoires in COVID-19. Turning to the study itself: Samples representing acute and convalescent COVID-19 were sourced from the United States, Italy and Spain.

The assay was immunoSEQ multiplex PCR, and TCRdb's table has in-frame clones only and misses some. The table has more than 70,000 clones, 85% to 90% seen once; the top ten hold 3.8%. Trimming took 0 bases from V and 1 from J, leaving 21 bases between them. CDR3 length: 18 amino acids. Per the germline V gene, CDR1 is GTSNPN and CDR2 is SVGIG (reference sequence). The rearrangement joins TRBV30 to TRBJ1-2; D might be TRBD1 (6 bases). Sequencing was performed on peripheral blood. The TCR originated in a man aged 55 to 70 with acute or convalescent COVID-19. The CDR3 protein is CAWSVMGAHSPINYGYTF. In nucleotides, the CDR3 is TGTGCCTGGAGTGTGATGGGGGCTCATAGCCCCATTAACTATGGCTACACCTTC.